This TCR beta chain was captured in a study of shared clonotypes between healthy human individuals. Repertoires were generated with immunoSEQ multiplex PCR, while TCRdb's copy carries only in-frame clones and drops some. The sample lists about 2.3 million clones, 85% to 95% occurring once. HIV-negative, healthy adults without recent acute infections or vaccinations were the donors. This clone was recorded a few times. Antigen unknown. Other DNA sequences within the sample encode an identical CDR3. CDR1 and CDR2 from the germline V gene are SGHNT and YYREEE (reference sequence). This CDR3 has 13 amino acids. V lost 4 bases to trimming and J lost 1 base, with 8 bases between them. Study conclusions and caveats: Limited genetic and exposure-history diversity came from having few donors.

The sequenced material came from naive CD4+ T cells from PBMCs. As to subset: CD45RA+ positively selected. The TCR sequence derives from a man between 18 and 29 years old in good health. Some clones in this sample may be carry-over from other donors' samples. This rearrangement joins TRBV5-4 to TRBJ1-1; D gene ambiguous. The CDR3 region is CASSLQPNTEAFF. CDR3 nucleotides: TGTGCCAGCAGCCTACAGCCGAACACTGAAGCTTTCTTT.